Listed below are T cell receptor beta chains from one sample, sequenced in a study of blood T cell repertoires in COVID-19. Data came from immunoSEQ multiplex PCR; TCRdb stores just in-frame clones and leaves some out. The sample includes more than 200,000 clones, roughly 88% of them seen just once. Sequenced: peripheral blood. The receptors were sampled from a human donor in a cohort sampled during active COVID-19. Both conserved end residues are part of each CDR3. Fields, in order: D gene, J gene, CDR3 length, V gene, clone size, CDR3 DNA, CDR3 protein. The D gene is left open where the match is weak. Clone sizes are given selectively: once, few, many, or a class where the clone is expanded.

D: -; J: TRBJ2-2; length: 16; V: TRBV27; size: -; DNA: TGTGCCAGCACCTCCGGTCCTAGCGCCAACACCGGGGAGCTGTTTTTT; CDR3: CASTSGPSANTGELFF
D: -; J: TRBJ1-5; length: 14; V: TRBV6-5; size: -; DNA: TGTGCCAGCAGTTACTCTCAGGGAGGTCAGCCCCAGCATTTT; CDR3: CASSYSQGGQPQHF
D: -; J: TRBJ1-5; length: 16; V: TRBV28; size: -; DNA: TGTGCCAGCACCATCGGTCCAGGGGATAGCAATCAGCCCCAGCATTTT; CDR3: CASTIGPGDSNQPQHF
D: TRBD1; J: TRBJ1-1; length: 14; V: TRBV5-6; size: -; DNA: TGTGCCAGCAGCCGCTACAGGGGCGCATCTGAAGCTTTCTTT; CDR3: CASSRYRGASEAFF
D: -; J: TRBJ2-1; length: 11; V: TRBV6-5; size: -; DNA: TGTGCCAGCAATCGAGCAGGGGAGCAGTTCTTC; CDR3: CASNRAGEQFF
D: TRBD2; J: TRBJ2-7; length: 15; V: TRBV2; size: -; DNA: TGTGCCAGCAGTCAGCTTAGCGGGAGTTTCGACGAGCAGTACTTC; CDR3: CASSQLSGSFDEQYF
D: TRBD1; J: TRBJ1-2; length: 14; V: TRBV7-2; size: -; DNA: TGTGCCAGCAGCTTCCTCGGGACAGGGCACCCCTACACCTTC; CDR3: CASSFLGTGHPYTF
D: -; J: TRBJ2-3; length: 15; V: TRBV6-5; size: -; DNA: TGTGCCAGCAGTTACTCCCGGGAGAGGGCAGATACGCAGTATTTT; CDR3: CASSYSRERADTQYF
D: TRBD2; J: TRBJ2-7; length: 15; V: TRBV27; size: -; DNA: TGTGCCAGCAGCCTCGGGAGGGGAATTTCCTACGAGCAGTACTTC; CDR3: CASSLGRGISYEQYF
D: TRBD1; J: TRBJ2-7; length: 14; V: TRBV10-1; size: -; DNA: TGCGCCAGCAGTGACGGGACAGGGGGCCGCGAGCAGTACTTC; CDR3: CASSDGTGGREQYF
D: -; J: TRBJ2-2; length: 16; V: TRBV9; size: few; DNA: TGTGCCAGCAGCGTCTTTGGTAGCAGTAACACCGGGGAGCTGTTTTTT; CDR3: CASSVFGSSNTGELFF
D: TRBD1; J: TRBJ1-1; length: 13; V: TRBV29-1; size: -; DNA: TGCAGCGTTAGGACAGGTTGGGCCACTGAAGCTTTCTTT; CDR3: CSVRTGWATEAFF
D: TRBD1; J: TRBJ1-6; length: 14; V: TRBV25-1; size: -; DNA: TGTGCCAGCAGGGACAGGGCAGTAGGTTCACCCCTCCACTTT; CDR3: CASRDRAVGSPLHF
D: TRBD1; J: TRBJ1-1; length: 16; V: TRBV30; size: -; DNA: TGTGCCTGGATAAGCTGGACAGGGTTACTGAACACTGAAGCTTTCTTT; CDR3: CAWISWTGLLNTEAFF
D: -; J: TRBJ1-3; length: 14; V: TRBV5-1; size: few; DNA: TGCGCCAGCAGCTTGGGACAGGTGGTTAACACCATATATTTT; CDR3: CASSLGQVVNTIYF
D: TRBD2; J: TRBJ2-7; length: 16; V: TRBV5-3; size: -; DNA: TGTGCCAGAAGCTTGGCCGGGCGGGAGTGGAGGTACGAGCAGTACTTC; CDR3: CARSLAGREWRYEQYF
D: -; J: TRBJ1-1; length: 13; V: TRBV3-1/TRBV3-2; size: -; DNA: TGTGCCAGCAGCCTGGACGTCGGGGGTGAAGCTTTCTTT; CDR3: CASSLDVGGEAFF
D: -; J: TRBJ1-5; length: 15; V: TRBV28; size: once; DNA: TGTGCCAGCAGTCCCCAGATACATAGCAATCAGCCCCAGCATTTT; CDR3: CASSPQIHSNQPQHF
D: TRBD2; J: TRBJ2-5; length: 14; V: TRBV5-6; size: -; DNA: TGTGCCAGCAGCCCGGGACTAGCGGGGGAGACCCAGTACTTC; CDR3: CASSPGLAGETQYF
D: -; J: TRBJ1-4; length: 19; V: TRBV19; size: -; DNA: TGTGCCAGTAGTATCTTATTCGGGACAATGTCACCCGGGGGGGAAAAACTGTTTTTT; CDR3: CASSILFGTMSPGGEKLFF
D: -; J: TRBJ2-7; length: 15; V: TRBV5-1; size: -; DNA: TGCGCCAGCAGCTTGGTTGAGGCCTCACTCAACGAGCAGTACTTC; CDR3: CASSLVEASLNEQYF
D: TRBD1; J: TRBJ1-6; length: 17; V: TRBV5-8; size: -; DNA: TGTGCCAGCAGCTTGGATGGGACAGGGGTCCCCAATTCACCCCTCCACTTT; CDR3: CASSLDGTGVPNSPLHF
D: TRBD2; J: TRBJ2-3; length: 16; V: TRBV19; size: -; DNA: TGTGCCAGTAGTGCTCGGACTAGCGGGGGAACAGATACGCAGTATTTT; CDR3: CASSARTSGGTDTQYF
D: TRBD1; J: TRBJ2-7; length: 13; V: TRBV11-2; size: few; DNA: TGTGCCAGCAGCTGGGACAGGGAAGGCGAGCAGTACTTC; CDR3: CASSWDREGEQYF
D: TRBD2; J: TRBJ2-2; length: 13; V: TRBV6-1; size: -; DNA: TGTGCCAGCAGTGAGGGGGGGGCCGGGGAGCTGTTTTTT; CDR3: CASSEGGAGELFF
D: -; J: TRBJ1-2; length: 14; V: TRBV6-5; size: -; DNA: TGTGCCAGCAGCCGGACACCACCTTCGCTTGGCTACACCTTC; CDR3: CASSRTPPSLGYTF
D: -; J: TRBJ2-1; length: 16; V: TRBV6-4; size: -; DNA: TGTGCCAGCAGTGAGCTAGCGTTGAGCTCCTACAATGAGCAGTTCTTC; CDR3: CASSELALSSYNEQFF
D: TRBD2; J: TRBJ2-2; length: 18; V: TRBV9; size: -; DNA: TGTGCCAGCAGCGTAGACCAGGGACTAGCGGGAGCTGCCGGGGAGCTGTTTTTT; CDR3: CASSVDQGLAGAAGELFF
D: -; J: TRBJ2-7; length: 12; V: TRBV7-6; size: -; DNA: TGTGCCAGCAGCTTGGAGGGATTAAAGCAGTACTTC; CDR3: CASSLEGLKQYF
D: -; J: TRBJ2-4; length: 14; V: TRBV6-6; size: -; DNA: TGTGCCAGCAGTTACTCGAGGGATTTAAACATTCAGTACTTC; CDR3: CASSYSRDLNIQYF
D: TRBD1; J: TRBJ1-1; length: 15; V: TRBV10-2; size: -; DNA: TGCGCCAGCAGTGGACAGGGGATAGGGAACACTGAAGCTTTCTTT; CDR3: CASSGQGIGNTEAFF
D: -; J: TRBJ1-1; length: 17; V: TRBV5-1; size: once; DNA: TGCGCCAGCAGCTTGGTCGCAGGCGAGGGCTTGAACACTGAAGCTTTCTTT; CDR3: CASSLVAGEGLNTEAFF
D: -; J: TRBJ1-4; length: 13; V: TRBV10-3; size: -; DNA: TGTGCCATCAGCCTTGACAGTAATGAAAAACTGTTTTTT; CDR3: CAISLDSNEKLFF
D: TRBD2; J: TRBJ2-7; length: 16; V: TRBV7-3; size: -; DNA: TGTGCCAGCAGCTCCCGGACTAGCGGGGCCGCGGGCGAGCAGTACTTC; CDR3: CASSSRTSGAAGEQYF
D: -; J: TRBJ1-1; length: 12; V: TRBV21-1; size: -; DNA: TGTACACAACACGAACAGGGCGCTGAAGCTTTCTTT; CDR3: CTQHEQGAEAFF
D: TRBD1; J: TRBJ1-1; length: 16; V: TRBV25-1; size: -; DNA: TGTGCCAGCAGTGAATTATCCCCAGGGGGCCTCACTGAAGCTTTCTTT; CDR3: CASSELSPGGLTEAFF
D: TRBD1; J: TRBJ1-1; length: 14; V: TRBV5-1; size: -; DNA: TGCGCCAGCAGCTCGGACAGGGTGAACACTGAAGCTTTCTTT; CDR3: CASSSDRVNTEAFF
D: TRBD1; J: TRBJ2-1; length: 15; V: TRBV5-1; size: -; DNA: TGCGCCAGCAGCTCGTCAGGGGGCTCCTACAATGAGCAGTTCTTC; CDR3: CASSSSGGSYNEQFF
D: -; J: TRBJ2-7; length: 14; V: TRBV30; size: -; DNA: TGTGCCTGGAGTGCGGGACATGGTACTTACGAGCAGTACTTC; CDR3: CAWSAGHGTYEQYF
D: -; J: TRBJ2-1; length: 16; V: TRBV9; size: -; DNA: TGTGCCAGCAGCGTAGACGGGAGAAGCTCCTACAATGAGCAGTTCTTC; CDR3: CASSVDGRSSYNEQFF
D: TRBD1; J: TRBJ2-7; length: 18; V: TRBV4-3; size: -; DNA: TGCGCCAGCAGCCAAAGAGGGGTTGACAGGGGTTATGGCCACGAGCAGTACTTC; CDR3: CASSQRGVDRGYGHEQYF
D: -; J: TRBJ1-3; length: 13; V: TRBV10-1; size: -; DNA: TGCGCCAGCAGTGAGTCGTGGTCGGGCACCATATATTTT; CDR3: CASSESWSGTIYF
D: -; J: TRBJ1-1; length: 14; V: TRBV6-2/TRBV6-3; size: -; DNA: TGTGCCAGCAGTTACTCGAGAGGGGGTCTAGAAGCTTTCTTT; CDR3: CASSYSRGGLEAFF